This T cell receptor (beta chain) stems from a study of T-cell reconstitution after alpha-beta-depleted transplantation in children. CDR1 and CDR2 from the germline V gene are MGHDK and SYGVNS. The CDR3 runs 13 residues. Germline trimming cut 4 bases from V and 4 bases from J; bases unmatched to any gene: 1. Study-level points and caveats: Hyperexpanded clones declined; after one year, newly produced T cells mostly supplied diversity. Approximately two months post-transplant, alpha-beta T cells reportedly originated from several hundred expanded graft clones. Day-60 TCRbeta diversity that was high in some patients was derived from surviving recipient T cells and thymic progenitors.

Comment on this clonotype: Its antigen is not identified.

Unique molecular identifiers were used to barcode this TCRbeta library. TCRdb re-analysed the PCR reads in MiXCR, keeping a single row per CDR3 protein. The sample holds about 210,000 distinct CDR3 sequences, around a sixth seen once. The sample in question was PBMCs, mostly from graft donor cells, obtained 360 days after TCRalphabeta/CD19-depleted stem cell transplant. The TCR was taken from a male patient aged 2-15 years who had a stem cell transplant for acute lymphoblastic leukemia, so the T cells may come from the graft donor. The chain links TRBV25-1 to TRBJ2-7; 10 bases agree with TRBD1. Written as DNA, the CDR3 is TGTGCCAGCAGTGGGGACAGGGGATACGAGCAGTACTTC. Translation gives CASSGDRGYEQYF.